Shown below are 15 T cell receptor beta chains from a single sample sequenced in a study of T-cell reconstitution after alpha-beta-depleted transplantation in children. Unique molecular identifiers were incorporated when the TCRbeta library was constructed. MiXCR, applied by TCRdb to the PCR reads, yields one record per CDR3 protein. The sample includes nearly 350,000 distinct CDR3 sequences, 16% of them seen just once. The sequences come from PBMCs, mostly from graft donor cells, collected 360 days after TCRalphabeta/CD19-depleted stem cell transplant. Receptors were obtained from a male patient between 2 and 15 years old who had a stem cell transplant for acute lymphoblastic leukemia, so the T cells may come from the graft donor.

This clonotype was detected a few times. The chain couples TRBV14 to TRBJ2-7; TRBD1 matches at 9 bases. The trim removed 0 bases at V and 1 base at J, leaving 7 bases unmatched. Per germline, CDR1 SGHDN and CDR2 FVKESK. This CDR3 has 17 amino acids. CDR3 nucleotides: TGTGCCAGCAGCCAAGATCACAGGGGGCATGGGTCCTACGAGCAGTACTTC. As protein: CASSQDHRGHGSYEQYF.

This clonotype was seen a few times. Here the CDR3 reads CASSLPRQGYNSPLHF. The CDR3 nucleotides read TGTGCCAGCAGTTTACCAAGACAGGGCTATAATTCACCCCTCCACTTT. The V call is TRBV28, the J call TRBJ1-6; TRBD1 matches at 7 bases. Losses at the gene ends were 2 bases for V and 3 bases for J; bases not matched to a gene: 4. The CDR3 has 16 residues. Germline V gives CDR1 MDHEN, CDR2 SYDVKM.

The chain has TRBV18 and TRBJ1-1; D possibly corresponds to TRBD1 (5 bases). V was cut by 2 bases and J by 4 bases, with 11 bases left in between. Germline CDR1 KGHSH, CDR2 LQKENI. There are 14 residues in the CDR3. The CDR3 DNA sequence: TGTGCCAGCTCACCAGGGGGGGAGGCCACTGAAGCTTTCTTT. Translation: CASSPGGEATEAFF.

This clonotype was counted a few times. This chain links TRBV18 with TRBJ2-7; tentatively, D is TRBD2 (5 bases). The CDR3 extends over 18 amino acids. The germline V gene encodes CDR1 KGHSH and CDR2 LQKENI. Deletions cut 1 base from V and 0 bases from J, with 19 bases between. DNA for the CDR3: TGTGCCAGCTCACCACGCGGGCCGTTATTTTCCAGCTCCTACGAGCAGTACTTC. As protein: CASSPRGPLFSSSYEQYF.

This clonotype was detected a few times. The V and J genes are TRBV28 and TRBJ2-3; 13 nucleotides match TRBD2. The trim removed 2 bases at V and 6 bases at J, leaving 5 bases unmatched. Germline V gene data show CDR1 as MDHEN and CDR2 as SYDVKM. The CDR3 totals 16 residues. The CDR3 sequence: CASSLSGLAGADTQYF. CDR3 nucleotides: TGTGCCAGCAGTTTAAGTGGACTAGCGGGAGCTGATACGCAGTATTTT.

The CDR3 DNA sequence: TGTGCCAGCAGCTTAGAATTTTGGGGCCTGAACACCGGGGAGCTGTTTTTT. Translated: CASSLEFWGLNTGELFF. The V gene is TRBV7-6, the J gene TRBJ2-2; weak D call: TRBD1 (5 bases). The CDR3 spans 17 residues. Germline V lookup: CDR1 SGHVS, CDR2 FNYEAQ. V lost 1 base to trimming and J lost 1 base, with 13 bases between them.

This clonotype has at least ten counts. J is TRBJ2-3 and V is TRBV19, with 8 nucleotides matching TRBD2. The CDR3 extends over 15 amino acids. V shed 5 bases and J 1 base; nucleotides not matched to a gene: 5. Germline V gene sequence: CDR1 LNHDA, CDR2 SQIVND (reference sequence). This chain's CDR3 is CASSSGTRGTDTQYF. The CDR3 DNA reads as TGTGCCAGTAGTTCCGGGACTAGAGGCACAGATACGCAGTATTTT.

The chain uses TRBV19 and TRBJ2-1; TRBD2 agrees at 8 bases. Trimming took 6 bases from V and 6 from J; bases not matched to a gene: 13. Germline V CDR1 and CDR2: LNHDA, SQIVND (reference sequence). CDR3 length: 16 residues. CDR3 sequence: CASSSASGWLGNEQFF. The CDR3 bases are TGTGCCAGTAGCTCGGCTAGCGGGTGGTTGGGCAATGAGCAGTTCTTC. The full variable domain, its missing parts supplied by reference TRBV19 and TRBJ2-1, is DGGITQSPKYLFRKEGQNVTLSCEQNLNHDAMYWYRQDPGQGLRLIYYSQIVNDFQKGDIAEGYSVSREKKESFPLTVTSAQKNPTAFYLCASSSASGWLGNEQFFGPGTRLTVL.

CDR3 protein: CASTSRAGLGDTQYF. Written as DNA, the CDR3 is TGCGCCAGCACTTCAAGGGCGGGGCTAGGGGATACGCAGTATTTT. The chain carries TRBV4-1 and TRBJ2-3; TRBD2 might be the D (6 bases). In germline, CDR1 is MGHRA, CDR2 YSYEKL. CDR3 size: 15 residues. Trimming stripped 7 bases from V and 6 bases from J, with 20 bases between.

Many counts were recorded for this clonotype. CDR3 DNA sequence: TGTGCCAGCAGTTCCCTTGGGACAGGCCCCTCTGGGGCCAACGTCCTGACTTTC. Residues: CASSSLGTGPSGANVLTF. J is TRBJ2-6 and V is TRBV12-3 or TRBV12-4, with TRBD1 matching over 8 bases. CDR3 size: 18 residues. V shed 4 bases and J 0 bases; nucleotides not matched to a gene: 8.

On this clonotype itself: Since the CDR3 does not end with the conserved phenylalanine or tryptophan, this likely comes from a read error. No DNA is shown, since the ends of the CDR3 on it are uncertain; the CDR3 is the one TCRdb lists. CDR3 protein: CASSFGGIFLI. J is TRBJ2-3 and V is TRBV7-9; the table's D call, TRBD2, has no DNA check behind it. Germline assignment: CDR1 SEHNR and CDR2 FQNEAQ (reference sequence). The CDR3 is 11 amino acids in total, end residues counted.

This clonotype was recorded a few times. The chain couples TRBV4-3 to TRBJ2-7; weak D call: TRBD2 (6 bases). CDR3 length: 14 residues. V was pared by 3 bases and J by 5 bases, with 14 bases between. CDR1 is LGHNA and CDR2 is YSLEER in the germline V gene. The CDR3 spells CASSQRDSRNEQYF. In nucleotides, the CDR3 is TGCGCCAGCAGCCAGAGGGACTCGAGGAACGAGCAGTACTTC.

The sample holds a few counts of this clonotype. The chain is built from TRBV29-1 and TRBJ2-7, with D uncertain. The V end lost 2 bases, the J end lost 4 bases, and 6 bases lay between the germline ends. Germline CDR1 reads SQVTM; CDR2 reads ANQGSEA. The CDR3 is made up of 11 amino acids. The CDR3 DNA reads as TGCAGCGTTGAAACAAATTACGAGCAGTACTTC. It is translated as CSVETNYEQYF.

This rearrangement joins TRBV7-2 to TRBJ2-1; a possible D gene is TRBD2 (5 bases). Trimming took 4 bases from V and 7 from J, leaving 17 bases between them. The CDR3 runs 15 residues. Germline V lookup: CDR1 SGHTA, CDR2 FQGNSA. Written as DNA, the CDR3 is TGTGCCAGCAGCTACCAGGTGGACTCAAGGAATGAGCAGTTCTTC. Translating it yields CASSYQVDSRNEQFF.

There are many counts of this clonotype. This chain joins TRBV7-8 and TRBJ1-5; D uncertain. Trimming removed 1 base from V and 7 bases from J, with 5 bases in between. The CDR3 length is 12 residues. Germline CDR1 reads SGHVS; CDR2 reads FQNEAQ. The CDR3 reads CASSLVGQPQHF. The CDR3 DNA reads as TGTGCCAGCAGCTTAGTAGGACAGCCCCAGCATTTT.